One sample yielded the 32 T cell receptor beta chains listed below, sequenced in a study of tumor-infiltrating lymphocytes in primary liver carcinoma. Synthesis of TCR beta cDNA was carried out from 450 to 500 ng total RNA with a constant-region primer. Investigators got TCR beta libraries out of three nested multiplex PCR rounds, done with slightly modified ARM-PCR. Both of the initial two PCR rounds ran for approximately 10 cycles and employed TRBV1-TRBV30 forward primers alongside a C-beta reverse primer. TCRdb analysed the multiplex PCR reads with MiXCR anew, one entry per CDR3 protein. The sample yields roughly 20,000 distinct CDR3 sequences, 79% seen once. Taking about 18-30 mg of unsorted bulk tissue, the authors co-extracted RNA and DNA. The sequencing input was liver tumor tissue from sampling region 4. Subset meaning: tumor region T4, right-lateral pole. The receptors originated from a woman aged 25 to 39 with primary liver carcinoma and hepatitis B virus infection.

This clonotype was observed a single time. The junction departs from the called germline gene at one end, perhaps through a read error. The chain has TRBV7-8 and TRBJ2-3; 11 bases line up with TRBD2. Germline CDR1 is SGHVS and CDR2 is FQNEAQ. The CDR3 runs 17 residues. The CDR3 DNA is TGTGCCGGCAGCTTATGGCAACTAGCGGGAGTAAGGGATACACAGTATTTT. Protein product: CAGSLWQLAGVRDTQYF. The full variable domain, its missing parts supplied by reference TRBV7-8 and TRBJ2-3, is GAGVSQSPRYKVAKRGQDVALRCDPISGHVSLFWYQQALGQGPEFLTYFQNEAQLDKSGLPSDRFFAERPEGSVSTLKIQRTQQEDSAVYLCAGSLWQLAGVRDTQYFGPGTRLTVL.

DNA for the CDR3: TGTGCCAGCAGCATCGAAACTAGCAGGAATATATACAATGAGCAGTTCTTC. Translated, it gives CASSIETSRNIYNEQFF. The rearrangement joins TRBV21-1 to TRBJ2-1; TRBD2 was called by the table and not checked on the DNA. TRBV21-1 is annotated as a pseudogene. The length of the CDR3 is 17 residues.

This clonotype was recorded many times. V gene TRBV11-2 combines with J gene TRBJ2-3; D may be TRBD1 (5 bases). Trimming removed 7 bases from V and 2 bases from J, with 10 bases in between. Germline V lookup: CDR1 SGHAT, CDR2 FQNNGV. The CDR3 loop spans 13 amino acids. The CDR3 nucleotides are TGTGCCAGCAACACAGGTATCACAGATACGCAGTATTTT. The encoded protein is CASNTGITDTQYF.

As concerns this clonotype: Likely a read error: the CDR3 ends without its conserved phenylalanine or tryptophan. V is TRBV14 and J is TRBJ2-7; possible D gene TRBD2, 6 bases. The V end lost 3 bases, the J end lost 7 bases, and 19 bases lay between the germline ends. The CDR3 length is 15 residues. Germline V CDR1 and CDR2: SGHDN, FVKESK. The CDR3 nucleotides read TGTGCCAGCAGCCAGGCGGCGGGGATTGACTATGAGCAGTACCTC. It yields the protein CASSQAAGIDYEQYL.

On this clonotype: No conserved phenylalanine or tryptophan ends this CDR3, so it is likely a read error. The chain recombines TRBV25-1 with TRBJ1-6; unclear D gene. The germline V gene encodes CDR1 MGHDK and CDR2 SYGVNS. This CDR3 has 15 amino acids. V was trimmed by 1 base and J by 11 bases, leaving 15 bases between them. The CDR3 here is CASSELSRLETPLHY. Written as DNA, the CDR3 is TGTGCCAGCAGTGAATTGAGTAGATTGGAAACACCCCTCCACTAT.

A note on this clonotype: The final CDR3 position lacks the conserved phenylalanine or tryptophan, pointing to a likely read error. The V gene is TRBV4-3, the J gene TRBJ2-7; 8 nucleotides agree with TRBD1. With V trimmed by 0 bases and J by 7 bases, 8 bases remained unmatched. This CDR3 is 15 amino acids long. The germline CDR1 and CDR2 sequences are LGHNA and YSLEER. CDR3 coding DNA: TGCGCCAGCAGCCAAGATCAATGGACAGGGTGGGAGCAGTACCTC. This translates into CASSQDQWTGWEQYL.

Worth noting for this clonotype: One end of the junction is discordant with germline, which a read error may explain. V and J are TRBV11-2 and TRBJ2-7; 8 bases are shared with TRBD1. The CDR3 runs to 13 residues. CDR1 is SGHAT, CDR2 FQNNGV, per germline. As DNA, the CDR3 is TGTGCCAGAATAGGGGACAGGACCTACGAGCGGTACTTC. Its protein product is CARIGDRTYERYF.

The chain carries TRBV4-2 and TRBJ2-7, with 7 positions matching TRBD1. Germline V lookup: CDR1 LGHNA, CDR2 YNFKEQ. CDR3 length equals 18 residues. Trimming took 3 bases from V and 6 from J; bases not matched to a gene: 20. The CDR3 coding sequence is TGTGCCAGCAGCCAGGAGCACCTAGGACAGTGGGGACAGCGCGAGCAGTACTTC. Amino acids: CASSQEHLGQWGQREQYF.

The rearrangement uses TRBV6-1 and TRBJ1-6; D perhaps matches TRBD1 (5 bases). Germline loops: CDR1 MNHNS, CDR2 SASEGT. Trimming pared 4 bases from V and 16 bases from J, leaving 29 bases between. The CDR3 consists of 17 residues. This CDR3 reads CASSAGRGPGTDSSLHF. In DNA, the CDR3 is TGTGCCAGCAGTGCGGGTCGAGGCCCGGGGACCGATTCATCACTCCACTTT.

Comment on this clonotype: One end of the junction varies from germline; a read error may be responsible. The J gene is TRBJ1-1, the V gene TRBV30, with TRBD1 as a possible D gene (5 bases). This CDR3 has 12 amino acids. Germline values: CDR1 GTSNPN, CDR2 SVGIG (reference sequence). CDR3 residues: CTWEGMGAEAFF. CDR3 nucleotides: TGTACCTGGGAAGGGATGGGGGCTGAAGCTTTCTTT. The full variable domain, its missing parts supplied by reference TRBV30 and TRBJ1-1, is SQTIHQWPATLVQPVGSPLSLECTVEGTSNPNLYWYRQAAGRGLQLLFYSVGIGQISSEVPQNLSASRPQDRQFILSSKKLLLSDSGFYLCTWEGMGAEAFFGQGTRLTVV.

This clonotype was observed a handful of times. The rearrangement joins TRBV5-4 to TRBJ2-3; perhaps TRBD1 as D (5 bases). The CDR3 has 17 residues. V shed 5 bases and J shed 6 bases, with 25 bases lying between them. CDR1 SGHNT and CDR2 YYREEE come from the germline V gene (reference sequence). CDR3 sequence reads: CASSVDGHPLPTDTQYF. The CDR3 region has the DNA TGTGCCAGCAGTGTAGACGGACACCCTCTACCCACGGATACGCAGTATTTT.

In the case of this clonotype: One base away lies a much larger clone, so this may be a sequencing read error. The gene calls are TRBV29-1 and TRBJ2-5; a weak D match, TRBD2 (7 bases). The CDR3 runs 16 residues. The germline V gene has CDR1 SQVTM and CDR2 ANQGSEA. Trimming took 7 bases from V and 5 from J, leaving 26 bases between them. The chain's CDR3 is CSASWGGAAKVETQYF. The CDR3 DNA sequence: TGCAGCGCCTCTTGGGGGGGGGCCGCTAAGGTGGAGACCCAGTACTTC.

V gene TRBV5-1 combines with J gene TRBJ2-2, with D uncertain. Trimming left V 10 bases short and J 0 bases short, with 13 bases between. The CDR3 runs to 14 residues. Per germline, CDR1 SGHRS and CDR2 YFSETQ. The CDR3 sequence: CARNQPANTGELFF. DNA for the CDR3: TGCGCCCGCAATCAACCTGCGAACACCGGGGAGCTGTTTTTT.

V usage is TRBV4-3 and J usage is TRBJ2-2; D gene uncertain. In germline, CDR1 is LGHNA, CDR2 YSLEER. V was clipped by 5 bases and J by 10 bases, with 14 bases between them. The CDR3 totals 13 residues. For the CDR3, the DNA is TGCGCCAGCAGCTCGATGGGAAGCGTGGAGCTGTTTTTT. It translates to CASSSMGSVELFF.

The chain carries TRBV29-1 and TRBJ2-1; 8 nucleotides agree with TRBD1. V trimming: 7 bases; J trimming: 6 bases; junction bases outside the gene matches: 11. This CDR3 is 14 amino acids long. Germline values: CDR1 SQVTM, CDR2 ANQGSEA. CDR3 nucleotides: TGCAGCGCCACGACAGGGGTAAGATCCAATGAGCAGTTCTTC. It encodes CSATTGVRSNEQFF.

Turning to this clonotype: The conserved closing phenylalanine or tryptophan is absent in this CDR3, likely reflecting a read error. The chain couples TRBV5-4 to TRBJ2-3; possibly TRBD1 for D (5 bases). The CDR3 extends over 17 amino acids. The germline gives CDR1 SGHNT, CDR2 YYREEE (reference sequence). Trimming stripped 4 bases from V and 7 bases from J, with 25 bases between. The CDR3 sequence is CASSVDGHPPPAYTQYV. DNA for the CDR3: TGTGCCAGCAGCGTAGATGGACACCCTCCACCCGCATATACGCAGTATGTT.

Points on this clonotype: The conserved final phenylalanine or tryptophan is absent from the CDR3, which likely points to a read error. The DNA for the CDR3 is TGTGCCAGTAGTCAAGGTAGGGAAAAACTGTTTATT. Translating gives CASSQGREKLFI. V and J are TRBV4-2 and TRBJ1-4; D uncertain. The germline V and J ends were trimmed by 9 bases and 8 bases, with 13 bases remaining between them. Germline-derived CDR1 and CDR2 are LGHNA and YNFKEQ. CDR3 length: 12 amino acids.

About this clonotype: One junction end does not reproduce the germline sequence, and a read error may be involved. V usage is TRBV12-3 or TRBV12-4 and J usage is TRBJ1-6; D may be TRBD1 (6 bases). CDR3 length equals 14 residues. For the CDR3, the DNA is TGTGCCGTCAGTAAGAGACAGGATAATCCACCCCTCCACTTT. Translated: CAVSKRQDNPPLHF.

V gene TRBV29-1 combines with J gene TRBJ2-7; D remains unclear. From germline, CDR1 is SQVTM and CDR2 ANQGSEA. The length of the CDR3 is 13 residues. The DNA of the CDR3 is TGCAGTGTCCTTGGTACAGCGTCCCACGAGCAGTACTTC. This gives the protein CSVLGTASHEQYF.

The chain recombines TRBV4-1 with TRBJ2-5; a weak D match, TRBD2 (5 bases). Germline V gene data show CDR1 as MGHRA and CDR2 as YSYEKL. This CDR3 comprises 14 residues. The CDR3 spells CDRSQEERAVTQYF. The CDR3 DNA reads TGCGACCGCAGCCAGGAAGAGAGGGCCGTGACCCAGTACTTC.

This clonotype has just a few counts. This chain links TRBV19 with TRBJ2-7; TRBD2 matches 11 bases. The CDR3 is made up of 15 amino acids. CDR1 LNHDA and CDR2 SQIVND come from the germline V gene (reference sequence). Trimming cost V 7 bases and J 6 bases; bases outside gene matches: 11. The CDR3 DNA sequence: TGTGCCAGTAAGAGTATGGCTAGCGGGAGGAGCGAGCAGTACTTC. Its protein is CASKSMASGRSEQYF.

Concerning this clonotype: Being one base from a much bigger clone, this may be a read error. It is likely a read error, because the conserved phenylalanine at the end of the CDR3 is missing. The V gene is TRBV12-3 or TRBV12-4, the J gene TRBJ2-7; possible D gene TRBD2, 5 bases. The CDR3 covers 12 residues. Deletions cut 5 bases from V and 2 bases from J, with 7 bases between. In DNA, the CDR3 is TGTGCCAGCAGTGCACTAGCCTACGAGCAGTACTTA. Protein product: CASSALAYEQYL.

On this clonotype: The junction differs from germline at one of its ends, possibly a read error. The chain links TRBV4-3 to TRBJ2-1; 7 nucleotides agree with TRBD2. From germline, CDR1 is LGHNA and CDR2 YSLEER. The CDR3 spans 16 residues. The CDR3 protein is CGSSQNVAGASDEQFF. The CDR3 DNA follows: TGCGGCAGCAGCCAAAACGTGGCGGGAGCCAGCGATGAGCAGTTCTTC.

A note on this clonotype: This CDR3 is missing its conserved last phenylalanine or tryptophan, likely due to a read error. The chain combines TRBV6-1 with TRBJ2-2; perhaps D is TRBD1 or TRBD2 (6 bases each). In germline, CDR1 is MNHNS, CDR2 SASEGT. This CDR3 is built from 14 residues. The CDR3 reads CASMRRRDTGGLFS. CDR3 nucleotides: TGTGCCAGCATGAGGAGAAGGGACACCGGGGGGCTGTTTTCT.

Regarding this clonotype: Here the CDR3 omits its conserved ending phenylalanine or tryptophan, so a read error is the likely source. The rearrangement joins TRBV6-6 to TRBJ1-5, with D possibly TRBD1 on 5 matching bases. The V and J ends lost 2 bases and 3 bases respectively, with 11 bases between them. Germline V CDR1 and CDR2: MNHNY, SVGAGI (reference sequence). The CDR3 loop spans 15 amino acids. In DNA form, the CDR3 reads TGTGCCAGCAGTTACGGGATAGGGGACAATCAGCCCCAGCATTTA. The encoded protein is CASSYGIGDNQPQHL.

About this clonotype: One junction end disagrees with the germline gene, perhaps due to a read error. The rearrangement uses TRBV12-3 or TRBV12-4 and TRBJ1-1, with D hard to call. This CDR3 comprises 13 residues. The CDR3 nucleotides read TGTACCAGCTCCCGCACCATGAACACTGAAGCTTTCTTT. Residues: CTSSRTMNTEAFF.

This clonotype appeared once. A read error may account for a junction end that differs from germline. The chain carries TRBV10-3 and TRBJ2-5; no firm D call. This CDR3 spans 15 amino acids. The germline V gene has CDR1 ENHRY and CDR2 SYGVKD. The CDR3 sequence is CAISESVTRQEAKYF. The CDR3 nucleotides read TGCGCCATCAGTGAGTCGGTTACCAGACAAGAGGCCAAGTACTTC.

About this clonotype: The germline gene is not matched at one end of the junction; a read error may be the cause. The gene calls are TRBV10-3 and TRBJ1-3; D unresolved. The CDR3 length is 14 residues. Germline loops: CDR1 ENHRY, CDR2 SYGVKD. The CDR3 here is CATSESISGNTIYF. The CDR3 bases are TGTGCCACCAGTGAGTCGATTTCTGGAAACACCATATATTTT.

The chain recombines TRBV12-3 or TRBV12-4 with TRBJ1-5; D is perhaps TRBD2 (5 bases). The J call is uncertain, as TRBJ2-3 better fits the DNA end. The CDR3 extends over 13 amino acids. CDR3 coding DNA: TGTGCCAGCAGTTTAACGGGGATAAGGCCCCAGTATTTT. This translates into CASSLTGIRPQYF.

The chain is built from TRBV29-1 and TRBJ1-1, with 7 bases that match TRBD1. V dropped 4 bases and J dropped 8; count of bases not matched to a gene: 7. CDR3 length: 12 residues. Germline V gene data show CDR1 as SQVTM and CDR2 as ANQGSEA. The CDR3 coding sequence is TGCAGCGTTGTGACAGGGATCACAGAAGCTTTCTTT. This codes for CSVVTGITEAFF. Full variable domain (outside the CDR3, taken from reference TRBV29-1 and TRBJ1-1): SAVISQKPSRDICQRGTSLTIQCQVDSQVTMMFWYRQQPGQSLTLIATANQGSEATYESGFVIDKFPISRPNLTFSTLTVSNMSPEDSSIYLCSVVTGITEAFFGQGTRLTVV.

The CDR3 DNA sequence: TGCGCCAGCAGTACCCTACAACCCGCGGGGGGCGAAGCTTTCTTT. Translating it yields CASSTLQPAGGEAFF. The chain has TRBV4-1 and TRBJ1-1, with D maybe TRBD1 (6 bases). With 6 bases removed from V and 8 bases from J, the gap between germline ends came to 22 bases. Germline V gene lookup returns CDR1 MGHRA and CDR2 YSYEKL. The CDR3 runs 15 residues.

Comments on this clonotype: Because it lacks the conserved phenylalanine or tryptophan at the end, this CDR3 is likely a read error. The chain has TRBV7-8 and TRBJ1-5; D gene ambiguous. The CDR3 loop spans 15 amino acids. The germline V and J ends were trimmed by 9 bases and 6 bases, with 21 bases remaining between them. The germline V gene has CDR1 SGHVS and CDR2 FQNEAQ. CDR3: CARSLTGQVGQPQHY. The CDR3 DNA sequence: TGTGCCAGAAGCCTTACGGGCCAGGTCGGTCAGCCCCAGCATTAT.